The 3 T cell receptor beta chains given below trace back to one sample, sequenced in a study of CD8+ T cells in alopecia areata. Extraction of RNA preceded its reverse transcription into cDNA, which served as the sequencing template. Profiling relied on immunoSEQ multiplex PCR, and the TCRdb table lists in-frame clones only, not all of them. The sample records 150,000 to 200,000 clones, 50% to 60% being singletons. Material: CD4+ T cells sorted from blood, obtained at week 0. The receptors here all came from a human donor with alopecia areata.

This sequence joins TRBV25-1 and TRBJ1-4; D gene uncertain. V gave up 3 bases and J gave up 10 bases, with 18 bases separating them. Germline V lookup: CDR1 MGHDK, CDR2 SYGVNS. The CDR3 loop spans 15 amino acids. CDR3 region: CASSDGRQSSGKLFF. CDR3 coding DNA: TGTGCCAGCAGTGACGGCAGGCAGAGCAGTGGAAAACTGTTTTTT.

The gene calls are TRBV29-1 and TRBJ1-2, with 8 positions matching TRBD1. Germline CDR1 SQVTM, CDR2 ANQGSEA. V shed 6 bases, J shed 8 bases, and the junction held 8 bases outside the gene matches. The CDR3 contains 12 residues. The CDR3 DNA follows: TGCAGCGTCGCCCTCAGGGGGCCGGGCTACACCTTC. It is translated as CSVALRGPGYTF.

This chain uses TRBV2 with TRBJ1-5, with D tentatively TRBD1 (5 bases). The CDR3 contains 13 residues. CDR1 and CDR2 (germline): SNHLY, FYNNEI. The V end lost 5 bases, the J end lost 2 bases, and 7 bases lay between the germline ends. The CDR3 loop reads CASSTGGNQPQHF. CDR3 sequence (DNA): TGTGCCAGCAGTACGGGGGGCAATCAGCCCCAGCATTTT. The full variable domain, in which reference TRBV2 and TRBJ1-5 provide the parts outside the CDR3, is EPEVTQTPSHQVTQMGQEVILRCVPISNHLYFYWYRQILGQKVEFLVSFYNNEISEKSEIFDDQFSVERPDGSNFTLKIRSTKLEDSAMYFCASSTGGNQPQHFGDGTRLSIL.